Here is one T cell receptor beta chain with its context. The sample belongs to a study of blood T cell repertoires in COVID-19. TCRdb's table, derived via immunoSEQ multiplex PCR, lists solely in-frame clones and lacks some. The table records under 250,000 clones, around 87% of them present only once. The TCR originated in a woman in her sixties or seventies with active or convalescent COVID-19. The sample comprised peripheral blood.

The CDR3 DNA sequence: TGTGCCAGCAGTTTTACCGTGCCGAGGGAAACTAACTATGGCTACACCTTC. Its translation: CASSFTVPRETNYGYTF. The genes are TRBV27 and TRBJ1-2, with D uncertain. With 3 bases removed from V and 0 bases from J, the gap between germline ends came to 17 bases. The germline gives CDR1 MNHEY, CDR2 SMNVEV (reference sequence). The CDR3 totals 17 residues.